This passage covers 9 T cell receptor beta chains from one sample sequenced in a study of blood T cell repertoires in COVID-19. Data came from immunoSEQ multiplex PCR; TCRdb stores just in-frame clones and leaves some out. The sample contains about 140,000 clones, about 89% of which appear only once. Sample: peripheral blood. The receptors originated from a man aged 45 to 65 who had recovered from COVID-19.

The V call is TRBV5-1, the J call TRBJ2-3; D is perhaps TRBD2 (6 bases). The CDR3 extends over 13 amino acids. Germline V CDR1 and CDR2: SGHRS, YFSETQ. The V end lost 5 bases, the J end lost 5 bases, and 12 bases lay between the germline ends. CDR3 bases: TGCGCCAGCAGTACAGGAGGGTTAGATACGCAGTATTTT. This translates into CASSTGGLDTQYF.

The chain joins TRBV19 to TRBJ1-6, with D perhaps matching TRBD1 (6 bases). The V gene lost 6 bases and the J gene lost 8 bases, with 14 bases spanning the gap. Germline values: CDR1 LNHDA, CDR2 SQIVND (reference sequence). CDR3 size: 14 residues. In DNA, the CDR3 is TGTGCCAGTAGGCACAGGGATATCTATTCACCCCTCCACTTT. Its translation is CASRHRDIYSPLHF.

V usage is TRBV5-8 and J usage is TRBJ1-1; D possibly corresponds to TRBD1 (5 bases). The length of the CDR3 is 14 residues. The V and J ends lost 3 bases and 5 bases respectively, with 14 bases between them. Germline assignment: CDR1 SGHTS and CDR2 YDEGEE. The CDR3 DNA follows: TGTGCCAGCAGCTCCTGGACACCTCAAACTGAAGCTTTCTTT. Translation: CASSSWTPQTEAFF.

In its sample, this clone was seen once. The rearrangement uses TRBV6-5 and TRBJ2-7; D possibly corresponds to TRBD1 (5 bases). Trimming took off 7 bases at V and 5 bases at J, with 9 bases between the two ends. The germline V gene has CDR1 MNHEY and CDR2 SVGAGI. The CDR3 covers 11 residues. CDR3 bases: TGTGCCAGCAAGGGCAGGGACGAGCAGTACTTC. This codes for CASKGRDEQYF.

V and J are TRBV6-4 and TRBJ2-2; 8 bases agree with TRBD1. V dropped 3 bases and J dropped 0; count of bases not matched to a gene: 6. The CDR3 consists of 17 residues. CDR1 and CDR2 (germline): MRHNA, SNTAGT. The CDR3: CASSEQPTGANTGELFF. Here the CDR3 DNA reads TGTGCCAGCAGTGAGCAACCGACAGGGGCGAACACCGGGGAGCTGTTTTTT.

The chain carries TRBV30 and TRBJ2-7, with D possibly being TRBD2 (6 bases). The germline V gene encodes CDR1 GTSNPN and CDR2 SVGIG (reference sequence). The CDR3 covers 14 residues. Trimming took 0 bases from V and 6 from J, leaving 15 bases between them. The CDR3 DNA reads TGTGCCTGGAGTGTCACGGGGGACGTCACCGAGCAGTACTTC. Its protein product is CAWSVTGDVTEQYF.

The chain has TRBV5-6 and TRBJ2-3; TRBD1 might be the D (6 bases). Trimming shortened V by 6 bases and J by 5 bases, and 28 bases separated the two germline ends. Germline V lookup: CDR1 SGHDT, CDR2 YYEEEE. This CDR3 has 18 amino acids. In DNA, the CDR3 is TGTGCCAGCAACCCAACAAAGGGAACTACAGGGTCTATAGATACGCAGTATTTT. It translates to CASNPTKGTTGSIDTQYF.

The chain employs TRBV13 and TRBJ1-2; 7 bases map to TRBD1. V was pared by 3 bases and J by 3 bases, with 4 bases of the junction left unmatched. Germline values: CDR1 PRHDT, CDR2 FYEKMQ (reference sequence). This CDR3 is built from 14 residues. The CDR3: CASSFQGEDYGYTF. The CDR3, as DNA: TGTGCCAGCAGCTTTCAGGGGGAGGACTATGGCTACACCTTC.

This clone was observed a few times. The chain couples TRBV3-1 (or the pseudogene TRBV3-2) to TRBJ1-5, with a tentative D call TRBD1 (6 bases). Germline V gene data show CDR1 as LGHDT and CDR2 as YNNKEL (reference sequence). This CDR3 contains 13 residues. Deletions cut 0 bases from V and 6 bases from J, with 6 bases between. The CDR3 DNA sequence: TGTGCCAGCAGCCAAGACAGGGGTCAGCCCCAGCATTTT. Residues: CASSQDRGQPQHF.